A selection of T cell receptor beta chains follows, all from one sample in a study of early T cells in non-severe SARS-CoV-2 infection. Each CDR3 protein is one row after TCRdb ran MiXCR on the 5' RACE reads. The table records roughly 88,000 distinct CDR3 sequences, about 14% of them present only once. Sample: whole blood. These receptors came from an adult who was a healthcare worker with PCR-confirmed SARS-CoV-2 infection or an uninfected control (not recorded which). Each CDR3 is given with its conserved first and last residue. The order of the fields is J gene, clone size, V gene, D gene, CDR3 protein, CDR3 DNA. A D gene is named only where the DNA matches it firmly. Where a row states a size, it is once, few, many or the class of an expanded clone; other rows omit it.

j_call: TRBJ2-5
clone_size: few
v_call: TRBV6-2/TRBV6-3
d_call: TRBD2
cdr3_aa: CTSTPGLADQETQYF
cdr3_nt: TGTACCAGCACACCGGGACTAGCGGATCAAGAGACCCAGTACTTC

j_call: TRBJ2-3
clone_size: -
v_call: TRBV4-3
d_call: TRBD2
cdr3_aa: CASSQEMGLAGGTDTQYF
cdr3_nt: TGCGCCAGCAGCCAAGAGATGGGACTAGCGGGGGGCACAGATACGCAGTATTTT

j_call: TRBJ1-1
clone_size: -
v_call: TRBV7-8
d_call: TRBD1
cdr3_aa: CASSPTGGEMKNTEAFF
cdr3_nt: TGTGCCAGCAGCCCGACAGGGGGCGAAATGAAGAACACTGAAGCTTTCTTT

j_call: TRBJ1-6
clone_size: few
v_call: TRBV9
d_call: -
cdr3_aa: CASSVADSNNSPLHF
cdr3_nt: TGTGCCAGCAGCGTAGCGGACAGCAATAATTCACCCCTCCACTTT

j_call: TRBJ2-5
clone_size: few
v_call: TRBV3-1
d_call: -
cdr3_aa: CASSRTELQETQYF
cdr3_nt: TGTGCCAGCAGCCGGACTGAACTCCAAGAGACCCAGTACTTC

j_call: TRBJ1-2
clone_size: -
v_call: TRBV4-1
d_call: -
cdr3_aa: CASSQDSGLIYGYTF
cdr3_nt: TGCGCCAGCAGCCAAGATTCAGGGTTGATCTATGGCTACACCTTC

j_call: TRBJ2-2
clone_size: -
v_call: TRBV6-2/TRBV6-3
d_call: TRBD1
cdr3_aa: CASSRQGRTGELFF
cdr3_nt: TGTGCCAGCAGCAGACAGGGCCGCACCGGGGAGCTGTTTTTT

j_call: TRBJ2-4
clone_size: -
v_call: TRBV6-2/TRBV6-3
d_call: -
cdr3_aa: CASSWGVEGNIQYF
cdr3_nt: TGTGCCAGCAGTTGGGGCGTTGAAGGAAACATTCAGTACTTC

j_call: TRBJ1-2
clone_size: few
v_call: TRBV20-1
d_call: TRBD1
cdr3_aa: CSAPRGDTSNYGYTF
cdr3_nt: TGCAGTGCACCCAGGGGGGACACTTCAAACTATGGCTACACCTTC

j_call: TRBJ2-7
clone_size: few
v_call: TRBV10-3
d_call: -
cdr3_aa: CAIAGRALEGQYF
cdr3_nt: TGTGCCATCGCGGGCAGGGCCTTAGAAGGGCAGTACTTC

j_call: TRBJ1-5
clone_size: many
v_call: TRBV6-1
d_call: -
cdr3_aa: CASTRRHSNQPQHF
cdr3_nt: TGTGCCAGCACCCGGCGCCATAGCAATCAGCCCCAGCATTTT

j_call: TRBJ1-2
clone_size: -
v_call: TRBV15
d_call: TRBD1
cdr3_aa: CATSRTRTGEVPNYGYTF
cdr3_nt: TGTGCCACCAGCAGAACTCGGACAGGGGAGGTCCCTAACTATGGCTACACCTTC

j_call: TRBJ2-1
clone_size: -
v_call: TRBV27
d_call: -
cdr3_aa: CASSFRRDNEQFF
cdr3_nt: TGTGCCAGCAGTTTCCGCAGGGACAATGAGCAGTTCTTC

j_call: TRBJ1-1
clone_size: -
v_call: TRBV28
d_call: -
cdr3_aa: CASSLARREAFF
cdr3_nt: TGTGCCAGCAGTTTAGCCAGGCGTGAAGCTTTCTTT

j_call: TRBJ1-1
clone_size: -
v_call: TRBV7-9
d_call: -
cdr3_aa: CASSTLGNTEAFF
cdr3_nt: TGTGCCAGCAGCACCCTGGGGAACACTGAAGCTTTCTTT

j_call: TRBJ1-2
clone_size: many
v_call: TRBV25-1
d_call: -
cdr3_aa: CASSTGYYGYTF
cdr3_nt: TGTGCCAGCAGTACAGGGTACTATGGCTACACCTTC

j_call: TRBJ2-3
clone_size: -
v_call: TRBV7-2
d_call: -
cdr3_aa: CASSSQGFSTDTQYF
cdr3_nt: TGTGCCAGCAGCTCACAGGGTTTTAGCACAGATACGCAGTATTTT

j_call: TRBJ2-6
clone_size: few
v_call: TRBV25-1
d_call: -
cdr3_aa: CASSEPPGLRANVLTF
cdr3_nt: TGTGCCAGCAGTGAACCACCAGGGCTAAGGGCCAACGTCCTGACTTTC

j_call: TRBJ1-4
clone_size: -
v_call: TRBV6-5
d_call: -
cdr3_aa: CASSSVSGTNEKLFF
cdr3_nt: TGTGCCAGCAGTTCCGTCAGTGGAACTAATGAAAAACTGTTTTTT

j_call: TRBJ2-7
clone_size: few
v_call: TRBV19
d_call: -
cdr3_aa: CASSEDWNSYEQYF
cdr3_nt: TGTGCCAGTAGTGAGGACTGGAACTCCTACGAGCAGTACTTC

j_call: TRBJ2-1
clone_size: few
v_call: TRBV6-2/TRBV6-3
d_call: -
cdr3_aa: CASKAEGNEQFF
cdr3_nt: TGTGCCAGCAAAGCGGAGGGGAATGAGCAGTTCTTC

j_call: TRBJ2-5
clone_size: many
v_call: TRBV21-1
d_call: -
cdr3_aa: CASSNHSWTGEETQYF
cdr3_nt: TGTGCCAGCAGCAACCACTCCTGGACAGGGGAAGAGACCCAGTACTTC

j_call: TRBJ2-4
clone_size: -
v_call: TRBV2
d_call: -
cdr3_aa: CASSERAGRKLAKNIQYF
cdr3_nt: TGTGCCAGCAGTGAAAGGGCGGGAAGGAAACTAGCCAAAAACATTCAGTACTTC

j_call: TRBJ2-1
clone_size: few
v_call: TRBV23-1
d_call: TRBD2
cdr3_aa: CASRRTSSHFNEQFF
cdr3_nt: TGCGCCAGCAGACGGACTAGCTCCCATTTCAATGAGCAGTTCTTC

j_call: TRBJ2-3
clone_size: few
v_call: TRBV5-1
d_call: TRBD1
cdr3_aa: CASSLGQGSDTQYF
cdr3_nt: TGCGCCAGCAGCTTAGGACAGGGGTCAGATACGCAGTATTTT

j_call: TRBJ2-7
clone_size: many
v_call: TRBV20-1
d_call: TRBD1
cdr3_aa: CSALDRSQRFTDEQYF
cdr3_nt: TGCAGTGCCCTGGACAGGTCGCAGCGTTTCACGGACGAGCAGTACTTC

j_call: TRBJ1-4
clone_size: -
v_call: TRBV27
d_call: TRBD1
cdr3_aa: CASSSDRVWGKLFF
cdr3_nt: TGTGCCAGCAGTTCGGACAGGGTTTGGGGAAAACTGTTTTTT

j_call: TRBJ1-1
clone_size: -
v_call: TRBV3-1
d_call: -
cdr3_aa: CASSQAGPSRGTEAFF
cdr3_nt: TGTGCCAGCAGCCAAGCAGGACCTAGCCGGGGCACTGAAGCTTTCTTT